The sequence of this T cell receptor (beta chain) was determined in a study of CD8+CD57+ T cells in acquired aplastic anemia. The template for TCR beta VDJ and CDR3 sequence profiling was genomic DNA. TCRdb analysed the reads with MiXCR anew, one entry per CDR3 protein. Among just over 450,000 distinct CDR3 sequences listed, roughly 34% were seen once. As for this clonotype: Its specificity is unknown.

It was patients with CD8+CD57+ cell expansion by flow cytometry who were chosen for sequencing. Study-level points and caveats: Patients and controls had CD8+ Simpson's diversity values that were not significantly distinct.

The CDR3 is 14 residues long. Per the germline V gene, CDR1 is ENHRY and CDR2 is SYGVKD. V lost 5 bases, J lost 8 bases, and 4 bases stayed unmatched. The chain uses TRBV10-3 and TRBJ1-6; 9 bases line up with TRBD1. The clonotype originates from a human donor with aplastic anemia. The specimen sequenced was sorted CD4+, CD8+, or CD8+CD57+ T cells (not recorded which) from PBMCs. This CDR3 is CAISKRQGDSPLHF. The CDR3 DNA reads as TGTGCCATCAGTAAACGACAGGGGGATTCACCCCTCCACTTT.